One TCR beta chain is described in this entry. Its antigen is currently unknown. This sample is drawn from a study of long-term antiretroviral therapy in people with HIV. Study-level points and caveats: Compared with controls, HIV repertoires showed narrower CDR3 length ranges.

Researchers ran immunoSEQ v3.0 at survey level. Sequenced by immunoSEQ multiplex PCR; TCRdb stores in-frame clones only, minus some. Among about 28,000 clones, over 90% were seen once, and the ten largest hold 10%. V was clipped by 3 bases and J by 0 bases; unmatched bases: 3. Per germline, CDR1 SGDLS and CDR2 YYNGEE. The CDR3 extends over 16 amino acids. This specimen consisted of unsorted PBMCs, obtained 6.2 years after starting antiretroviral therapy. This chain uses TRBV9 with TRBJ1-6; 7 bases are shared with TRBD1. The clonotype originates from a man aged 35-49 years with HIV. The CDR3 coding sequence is TGTGCCAGCAGCGCCTCAGGGGGCTCCTATAATTCACCCCTCCACTTT. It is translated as CASSASGGSYNSPLHF.